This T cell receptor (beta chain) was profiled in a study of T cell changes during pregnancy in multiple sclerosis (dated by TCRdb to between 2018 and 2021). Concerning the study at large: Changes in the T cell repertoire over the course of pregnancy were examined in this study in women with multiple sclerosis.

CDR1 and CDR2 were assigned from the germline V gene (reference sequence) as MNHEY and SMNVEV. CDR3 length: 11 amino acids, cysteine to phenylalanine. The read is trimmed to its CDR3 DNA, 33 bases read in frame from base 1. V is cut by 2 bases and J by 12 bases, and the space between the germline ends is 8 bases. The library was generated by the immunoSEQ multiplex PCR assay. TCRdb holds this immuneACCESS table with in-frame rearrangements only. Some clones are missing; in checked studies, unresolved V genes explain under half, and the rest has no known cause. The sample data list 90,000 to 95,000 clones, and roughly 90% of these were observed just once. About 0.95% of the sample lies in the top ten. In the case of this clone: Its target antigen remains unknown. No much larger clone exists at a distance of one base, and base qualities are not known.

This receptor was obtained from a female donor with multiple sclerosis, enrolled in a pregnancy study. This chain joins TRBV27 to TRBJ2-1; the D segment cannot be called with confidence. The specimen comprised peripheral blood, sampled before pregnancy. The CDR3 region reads CASSLGPRQFF. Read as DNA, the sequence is TGTGCCAGCAGTTTAGGGCCCCGGCAGTTCTTC.